Detailed here is one T cell receptor beta chain. The germline V gene has CDR1 SEHNR and CDR2 FQNEAQ (reference sequence). This CDR3 is built from 13 residues. The ends were cut back, 2 bases at V and 5 bases at J, with 8 bases in the middle. The sample is drawn from a study of cytomegalovirus exposure and HLA in healthy donors. Use of 60 Vbeta and 13 Jbeta primers characterized the PCR. TCRdb's copy holds only in-frame clones and misses some; the assay was immunoSEQ multiplex PCR. This sample carries around 190,000 clones, roughly 77% of them seen once, and the ten largest clones take 2.5% to 4%. This sequence originates from a woman aged 25 to 39 in good health and CMV-seropositive. The V call is TRBV7-9, the J call TRBJ2-3; D is undetermined. The sequenced sample consisted of PBMCs. CDR3 DNA: TGTGCCAGCAGCTTAAGAAGAGAAGATACGCAGTATTTT. It yields the protein CASSLRREDTQYF.